Below are 4 T cell receptor beta chains sequenced from a single sample in a study of blood T cell repertoires in COVID-19. Here immunoSEQ multiplex PCR was the method, and the copy in TCRdb shows in-frame clones only, minus some. The sample lists 100,000 to 150,000 clones, about 81% occurring once. Input material: PBMCs or T cells enriched from blood (not recorded which). The source is a man in his forties with acute COVID-19.

The chain is built from TRBV6-5 and TRBJ1-6; D remains unclear. Germline CDR1 is MNHEY and CDR2 is SVGAGI. The CDR3 has 13 amino acids. V dropped 5 bases and J dropped 10 bases, with 12 bases sitting between them. CDR3 bases: TGTGCCAGCAGTCCCCAGGCCCAATCACCCCTCCACTTT. Protein sequence: CASSPQAQSPLHF.

This clone was detected many times. The V call is TRBV4-2, the J call TRBJ1-5; D is unclear. V was trimmed by 0 bases and J by 0 bases, leaving 9 bases between them. Germline V gene lookup returns CDR1 LGHNA and CDR2 YNFKEQ. The CDR3 consists of 16 residues. CDR3 nucleotide sequence: TGTGCCAGCAGCCAAGAAACCCAGATTAGCAATCAGCCCCAGCATTTT. Its translation is CASSQETQISNQPQHF.

The DNA for the CDR3 is TGTGCCAGCAGCCCCCGGGCGGGGGCGGACACTGAAGCTTTCTTT. Translation: CASSPRAGADTEAFF. This sequence joins TRBV7-9 and TRBJ1-1; D may be TRBD1 (6 bases). CDR1 and CDR2 from the germline V gene are SEHNR and FQNEAQ (reference sequence). Trimming took 5 bases from V and 3 from J, leaving 16 bases between them. The CDR3 spans 15 residues.

This chain links TRBV6-5 with TRBJ1-2, with TRBD1 as a possible D gene (5 bases). The CDR3 has 12 residues. V lost 5 bases, J lost 8 bases, and 12 bases lay in between. CDR1 and CDR2 (germline): MNHEY, SVGAGI. The CDR3 is CASSNQGLGYTF. The CDR3 DNA is TGTGCCAGCAGTAACCAGGGTTTGGGCTACACCTTC.